One and the same sample provided the 17 T cell receptor beta chains below, sequenced in a study of long-term antiretroviral therapy in people with HIV. Running of the v3.0 immunoSEQ assay took place at survey level. The table came from immunoSEQ multiplex PCR; TCRdb's copy has only in-frame clones and leaves some out. Of about 34,000 clones detected, approximately 95% appear once; the ten largest clones hold 3.5% to 4.5%. The sequences come from unsorted PBMCs, collected approximately 5 years after starting antiretroviral therapy. These receptors were taken from a woman in her forties or fifties with HIV.

The chain employs TRBV6-6 and TRBJ2-7, with 12 nucleotides matching TRBD1. The CDR3 extends over 16 amino acids. CDR1 is MNHNY, CDR2 SVGAGI, per germline (reference sequence). V lost 6 bases to trimming and J lost 7 bases; unmatched junction nucleotides: 13. In DNA, the CDR3 is TGTGCCAGCAGAGATACACCGGGACAGGGGGCAGGGGAGCAGTACTTC. Translation: CASRDTPGQGAGEQYF.

With respect to this clone: One end of the junction is discordant with germline, which a read error may explain. CDR3 nucleotides: TGTGCTAGCAGCCGGCCGGGACAGGGAAAAGAGACCCAGTACTTC. It yields the protein CASSRPGQGKETQYF. V and J are TRBV7-7 and TRBJ2-5; TRBD1 matches at 9 bases. Germline V gives CDR1 SSHAT, CDR2 FNYEAQ (reference sequence). This CDR3 is built from 15 residues.

The chain couples TRBV5-5 to TRBJ1-1; D is unresolved. The CDR3 has 15 residues. The germline V and J ends were trimmed by 4 bases and 0 bases, with 13 bases remaining between them. Germline CDR1 reads SGHKS; CDR2 reads YYEKEE (reference sequence). The CDR3 bases are TGTGCCAGCAGCCAATACCTTGGCATGAACACTGAAGCTTTCTTT. It is translated as CASSQYLGMNTEAFF.

The rearrangement links TRBV6-5 to TRBJ2-5; the D gene could be TRBD1 or TRBD2 (5 bases each). Trimming pared 6 bases from V and 1 base from J, leaving 9 bases between. The length of the CDR3 is 13 residues. Per germline, CDR1 MNHEY and CDR2 SVGAGI. The CDR3: CASSPGPQETQYF. The CDR3 bases are TGTGCCAGCAGCCCGGGGCCCCAAGAGACCCAGTACTTC.

The rearrangement joins TRBV30 to TRBJ1-5; D gene ambiguous. The CDR3 spans 15 residues. Germline assignment: CDR1 GTSNPN and CDR2 SVGIG (reference sequence). The V gene lost 0 bases and the J gene lost 5 bases, with 14 bases spanning the gap. DNA of the CDR3: TGTGCCTGGAGTGTACATTTCTCGGGAGATCAGCCCCAGCATTTT. Its protein product is CAWSVHFSGDQPQHF.

The chain has TRBV15 and TRBJ1-1; possibly TRBD1 for D (5 bases). CDR1 and CDR2 from the germline V gene are LNHNV and YYDKDF (reference sequence). This CDR3 has 13 amino acids. Deletions cut 8 bases from V and 2 bases from J, with 12 bases between. CDR3 protein: CATGARLNTEAFF. DNA for the CDR3: TGTGCCACCGGGGCGAGGCTTAACACTGAAGCTTTCTTT. The variable domain in full, completed from reference TRBV15 and TRBJ1-1, reads DAMVIQNPRYQVTQFGKPVTLSCSQTLNHNVMYWYQQKSSQAPKLLFHYYDKDFNNEADTPDNFQSRRPNTSFCFLDIRSPGLGDTAMYLCATGARLNTEAFFGQGTRLTVV.

This chain links TRBV4-3 with TRBJ2-1; D unclear. V was shortened by 0 bases and J by 6 bases, with 6 bases between the two germline ends. The CDR3 contains 13 residues. Per germline, CDR1 LGHNA and CDR2 YSLEER. The CDR3 is CASSQDGRNEQFF. CDR3 in DNA: TGCGCCAGCAGCCAAGATGGTCGCAATGAGCAGTTCTTC.

The chain employs TRBV27 and TRBJ1-1; D unclear. Per germline, CDR1 MNHEY and CDR2 SMNVEV (reference sequence). The CDR3 spans 14 residues. Trimming took 2 bases from V and 0 from J, leaving 7 bases between them. This CDR3 reads CASSLGRMNTEAFF. The CDR3 coding sequence is TGTGCCAGCAGTTTAGGCAGAATGAACACTGAAGCTTTCTTT.

The gene calls are TRBV4-3 and TRBJ2-7; 8 bases line up with TRBD1. J lost 3 bases, V lost 3 bases, and 4 bases had no gene match. This CDR3 is 14 amino acids long. CDR1 is LGHNA and CDR2 is YSLEER in the germline V gene. CDR3 nucleotide sequence: TGCGCCAGCAGCCACGGCAGGGGGCTCTACGAGCAGTACTTC. This gives the protein CASSHGRGLYEQYF.

The chain employs TRBV5-6 and TRBJ2-7; 8 bases are shared with TRBD1. V trimming: 4 bases; J trimming: 2 bases; junction bases outside the gene matches: 5. Germline CDR1 and CDR2: SGHDT and YYEEEE. CDR3 length: 14 amino acids. The CDR3 protein is CASSPGQATYEQYF. The CDR3 nucleotides are TGTGCCAGCAGCCCGGGACAGGCCACCTACGAGCAGTACTTC.

The rearrangement uses TRBV10-3 and TRBJ2-1; TRBD2 aligns across 11 bases. The ends lost 3 bases at V and 6 bases at J; junction bases unmatched: 7. The CDR3 sequence is 16 residues long. Germline values: CDR1 ENHRY, CDR2 SYGVKD. CDR3 DNA sequence: TGTGCCATCAGTGAAGCCGGGACTAGCGGATTCAATGAGCAGTTCTTC. This encodes CAISEAGTSGFNEQFF.

The chain combines TRBV5-1 with TRBJ1-2; weak D call: TRBD1 (5 bases). V was shortened by 4 bases and J by 4 bases, with 17 bases between the two germline ends. This CDR3 is 15 amino acids long. Germline V lookup: CDR1 SGHRS, CDR2 YFSETQ. The CDR3 spells CASSPDPGTSYGYTF. CDR3 nucleotide sequence: TGCGCCAGCAGCCCTGACCCCGGGACCAGCTATGGCTACACCTTC.

The chain links TRBV5-1 to TRBJ1-1; weak D call: TRBD1 (5 bases). The CDR3 totals 16 residues. Trimming removed 0 bases at V and 0 bases at J, with 12 bases between. Germline V CDR1 and CDR2: SGHRS, YFSETQ. The CDR3 DNA follows: TGCGCCAGCAGCTTGGGGTTCGGGGCCTTGAACACTGAAGCTTTCTTT. Translated: CASSLGFGALNTEAFF.

This clone appeared once. The chain joins TRBV5-1 to TRBJ2-3; 15 positions match TRBD2. This CDR3 region has 16 residues. The V gene's germline CDR1 is SGHRS and CDR2 YFSETQ. V gave up 4 bases and J gave up 6 bases; unmatched junction bases: 6. The CDR3 region has the DNA TGCGCCAGCAGCATGGGACTAGCGGGGGGTTGGGATACGCAGTATTTT. This codes for CASSMGLAGGWDTQYF.

This chain links TRBV4-3 with TRBJ1-2; the match to TRBD1 covers 7 bases. V dropped 4 bases and J dropped 7; count of bases not matched to a gene: 9. Germline loops: CDR1 LGHNA, CDR2 YSLEER. CDR3 length: 14 amino acids. The DNA for the CDR3 is TGCGCCAGCAGCCCCATTGACAGGGAGGCTGGCTACACCTTC. Amino acids: CASSPIDREAGYTF.

The V gene is TRBV29-1, the J gene TRBJ1-2; 7 bases line up with TRBD1. The V and J ends lost 8 bases and 2 bases, in that order; junction bases with no gene match: 11. The CDR3 has 14 amino acids. Germline CDR1 and CDR2: SQVTM and ANQGSEA. In DNA form, the CDR3 reads TGCAGCAGTGAGTCAGGGGGAGCGAACTATGGCTACACCTTC. This codes for CSSESGGANYGYTF.

The J gene is TRBJ2-1, the V gene TRBV5-4, with 11 positions matching TRBD2. Germline loops: CDR1 SGHNT, CDR2 YYREEE (reference sequence). The V segment lost 4 bases and the J segment 0 bases; nucleotides outside the gene matches: 6. The CDR3 runs to 17 residues. The CDR3 loop reads CASSPRLAGLSYNEQFF. The CDR3 DNA follows: TGTGCCAGCAGCCCCCGACTAGCGGGGCTCTCCTACAATGAGCAGTTCTTC.